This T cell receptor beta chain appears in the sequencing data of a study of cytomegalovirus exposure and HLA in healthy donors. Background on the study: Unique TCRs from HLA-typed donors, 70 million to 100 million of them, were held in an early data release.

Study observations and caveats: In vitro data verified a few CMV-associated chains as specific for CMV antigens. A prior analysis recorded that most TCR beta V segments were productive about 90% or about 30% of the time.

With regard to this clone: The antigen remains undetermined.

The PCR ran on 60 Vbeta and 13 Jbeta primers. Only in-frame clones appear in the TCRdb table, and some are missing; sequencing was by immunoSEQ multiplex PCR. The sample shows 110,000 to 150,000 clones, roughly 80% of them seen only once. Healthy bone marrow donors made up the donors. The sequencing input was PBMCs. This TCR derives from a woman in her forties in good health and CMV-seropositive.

The CDR3 DNA is TGTGCCAGCAGCTTGGAGCAGGGGGATTGGCAGTTCTTC. Amino acids: CASSLEQGDWQFF. The V call is TRBV5-4, the J call TRBJ2-1, with 7 bases aligning to TRBD1. This CDR3 has 13 residues. Germline V gives CDR1 SGHNT, CDR2 YYREEE (reference sequence). The ends lost 0 bases at V and 12 bases at J; junction bases unmatched: 6.